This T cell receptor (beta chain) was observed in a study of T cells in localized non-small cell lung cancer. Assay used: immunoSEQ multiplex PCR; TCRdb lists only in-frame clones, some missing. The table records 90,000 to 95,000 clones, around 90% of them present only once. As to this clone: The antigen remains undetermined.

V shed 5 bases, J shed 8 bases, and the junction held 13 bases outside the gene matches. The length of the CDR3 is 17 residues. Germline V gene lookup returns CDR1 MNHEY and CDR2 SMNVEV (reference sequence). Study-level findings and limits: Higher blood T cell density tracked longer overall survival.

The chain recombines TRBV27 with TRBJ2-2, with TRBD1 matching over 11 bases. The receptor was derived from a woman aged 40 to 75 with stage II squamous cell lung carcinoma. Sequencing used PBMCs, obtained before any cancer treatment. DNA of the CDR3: TGTGCCAGCAGTGGGAACCCCGCTGGGACAGGGGGAGGGGAGCTGTTTTTT. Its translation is CASSGNPAGTGGGELFF.